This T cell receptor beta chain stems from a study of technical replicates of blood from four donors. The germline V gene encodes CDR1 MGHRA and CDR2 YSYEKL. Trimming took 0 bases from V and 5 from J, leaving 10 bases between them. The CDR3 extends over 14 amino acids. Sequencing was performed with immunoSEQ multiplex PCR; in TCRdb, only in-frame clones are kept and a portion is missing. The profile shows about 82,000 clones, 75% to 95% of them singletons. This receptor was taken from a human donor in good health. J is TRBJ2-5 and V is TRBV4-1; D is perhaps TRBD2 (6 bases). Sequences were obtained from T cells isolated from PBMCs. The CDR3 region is CASSQEGGTETQYF. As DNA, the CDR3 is TGCGCCAGCAGCCAAGAGGGGGGTACGGAGACCCAGTACTTC.